This TCR beta chain was sequenced during a study of blood T cell repertoires in COVID-19. TCRdb keeps only in-frame clones here, not all; method: immunoSEQ multiplex PCR. This table has tens of thousands of clones, 85% to 95% appearing once. Trimming took off 2 bases at V and 1 base at J, with 5 bases between the two ends. This CDR3 is 13 amino acids long. CDR1 and CDR2 (germline): MNHNS, SASEGT. The clonotype originates from an older woman with active COVID-19. V is TRBV6-1 and J is TRBJ1-1; D is possibly TRBD1 (5 bases). The material sequenced was peripheral blood. The CDR3 DNA is TGTGCCAGCAGTGAACAGGGGAACACTGAAGCTTTCTTT. This codes for CASSEQGNTEAFF.